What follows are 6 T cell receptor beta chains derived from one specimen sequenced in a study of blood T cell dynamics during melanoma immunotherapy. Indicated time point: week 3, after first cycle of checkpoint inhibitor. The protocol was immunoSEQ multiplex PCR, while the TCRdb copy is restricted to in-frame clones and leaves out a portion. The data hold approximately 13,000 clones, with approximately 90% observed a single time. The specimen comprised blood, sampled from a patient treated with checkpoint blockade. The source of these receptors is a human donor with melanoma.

The CDR3, as DNA: TGCAGCGCGGGAGGGCCTGAAAACATTCAGTACTTC. Amino acids: CSAGGPENIQYF. The chain recombines TRBV29-1 with TRBJ2-4; 8 nucleotides line up with TRBD2. The V gene end was trimmed by 7 bases and the J gene end by 5 bases; junction bases not matched to a gene: 4. This CDR3 is built from 12 residues. CDR1 is SQVTM and CDR2 is ANQGSEA in the germline V gene.

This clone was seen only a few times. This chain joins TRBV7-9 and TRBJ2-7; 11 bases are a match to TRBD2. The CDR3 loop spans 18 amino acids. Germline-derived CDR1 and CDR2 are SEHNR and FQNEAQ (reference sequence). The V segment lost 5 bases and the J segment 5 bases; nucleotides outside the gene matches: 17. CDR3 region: CASSNKARLAGISNEQYF. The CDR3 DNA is TGTGCCAGCAGCAACAAAGCCAGACTAGCGGGAATCAGCAACGAGCAGTACTTC. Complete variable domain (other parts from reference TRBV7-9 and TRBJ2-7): DTGVSQNPRHKITKRGQNVTFRCDPISEHNRLYWYRQTLGQGPEFLTYFQNEAQLEKSRLLSDRFSAERPKGSFSTLEIQRTEQGDSAMYLCASSNKARLAGISNEQYFGPGTRLTVT.

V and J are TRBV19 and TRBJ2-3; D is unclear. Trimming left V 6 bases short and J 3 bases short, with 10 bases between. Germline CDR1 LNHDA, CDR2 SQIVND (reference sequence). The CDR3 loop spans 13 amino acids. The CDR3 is CASRKDTTDTQYF. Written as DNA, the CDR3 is TGTGCCAGTAGGAAAGATACAACAGATACGCAGTATTTT. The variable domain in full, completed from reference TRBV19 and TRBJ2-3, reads DGGITQSPKYLFRKEGQNVTLSCEQNLNHDAMYWYRQDPGQGLRLIYYSQIVNDFQKGDIAEGYSVSREKKESFPLTVTSAQKNPTAFYLCASRKDTTDTQYFGPGTRLTVL.

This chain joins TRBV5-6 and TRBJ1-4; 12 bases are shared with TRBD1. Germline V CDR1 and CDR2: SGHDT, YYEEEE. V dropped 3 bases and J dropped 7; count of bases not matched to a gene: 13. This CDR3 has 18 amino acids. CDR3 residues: CASSWTGTGGIRREKLFF. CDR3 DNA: TGTGCCAGCAGCTGGACCGGGACAGGGGGCATTCGTCGTGAAAAACTGTTTTTT.

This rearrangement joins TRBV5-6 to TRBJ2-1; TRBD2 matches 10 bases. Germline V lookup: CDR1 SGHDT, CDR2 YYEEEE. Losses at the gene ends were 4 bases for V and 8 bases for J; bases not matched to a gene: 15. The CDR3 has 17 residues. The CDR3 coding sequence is TGTGCCAGCAGCGCAGAAACCCTAGCGGGAGTCTTCCATGAGCAGTTCTTC. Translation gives CASSAETLAGVFHEQFF.

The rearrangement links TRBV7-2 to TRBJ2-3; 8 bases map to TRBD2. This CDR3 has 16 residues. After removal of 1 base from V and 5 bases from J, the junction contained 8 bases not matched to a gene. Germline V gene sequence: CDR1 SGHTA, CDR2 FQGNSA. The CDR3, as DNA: TGTGCCAGCAGCTTAGGGCTTCAGCGGGAGCTAGATACGCAGTATTTT. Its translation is CASSLGLQRELDTQYF. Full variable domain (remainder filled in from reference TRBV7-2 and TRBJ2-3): GAGVSQSPSNKVTEKGKDVELRCDPISGHTALYWYRQSLGQGLEFLIYFQGNSAPDKSGLPSDRFSAERTGGSVSTLTIQRTQQEDSAVYLCASSLGLQRELDTQYFGPGTRLTVL.